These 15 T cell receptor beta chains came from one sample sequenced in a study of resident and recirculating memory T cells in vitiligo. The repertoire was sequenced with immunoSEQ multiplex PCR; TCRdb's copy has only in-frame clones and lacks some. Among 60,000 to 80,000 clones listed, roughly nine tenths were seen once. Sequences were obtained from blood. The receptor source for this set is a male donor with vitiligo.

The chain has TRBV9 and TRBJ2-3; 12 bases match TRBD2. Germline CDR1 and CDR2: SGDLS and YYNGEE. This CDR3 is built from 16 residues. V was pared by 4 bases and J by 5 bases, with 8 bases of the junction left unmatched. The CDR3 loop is CASSKRLAGVQDTQYF. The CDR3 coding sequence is TGTGCCAGCAGCAAGAGACTAGCGGGGGTGCAAGATACGCAGTATTTT.

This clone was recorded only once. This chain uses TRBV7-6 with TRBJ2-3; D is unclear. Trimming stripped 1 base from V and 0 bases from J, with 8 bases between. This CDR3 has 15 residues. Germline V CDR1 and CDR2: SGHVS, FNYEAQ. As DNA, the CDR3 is TGTGCCAGCAGCTTAGAGATCAGTAGCACAGATACGCAGTATTTT. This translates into CASSLEISSTDTQYF.

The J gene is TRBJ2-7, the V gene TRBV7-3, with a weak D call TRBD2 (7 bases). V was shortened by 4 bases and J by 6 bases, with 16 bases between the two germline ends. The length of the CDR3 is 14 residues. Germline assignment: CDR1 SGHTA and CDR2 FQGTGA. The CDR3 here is CASSSSPGGLEQYF. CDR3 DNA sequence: TGTGCCAGCAGCTCCTCTCCCGGGGGGCTCGAGCAGTACTTC.

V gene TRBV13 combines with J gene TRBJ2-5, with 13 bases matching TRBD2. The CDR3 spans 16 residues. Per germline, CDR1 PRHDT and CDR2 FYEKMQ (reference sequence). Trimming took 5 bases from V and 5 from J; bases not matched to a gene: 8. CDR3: CASSTRLAGGHETQYF. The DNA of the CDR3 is TGTGCCAGCAGCACCCGACTAGCGGGGGGCCATGAGACCCAGTACTTC.

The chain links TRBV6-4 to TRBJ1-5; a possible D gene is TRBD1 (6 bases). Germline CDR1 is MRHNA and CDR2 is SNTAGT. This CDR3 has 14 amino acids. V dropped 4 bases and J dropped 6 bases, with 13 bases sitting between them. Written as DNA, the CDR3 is TGTGCCAGCAGTGGGACAGACGAGCTTCAGCCCCAGCATTTT. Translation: CASSGTDELQPQHF.

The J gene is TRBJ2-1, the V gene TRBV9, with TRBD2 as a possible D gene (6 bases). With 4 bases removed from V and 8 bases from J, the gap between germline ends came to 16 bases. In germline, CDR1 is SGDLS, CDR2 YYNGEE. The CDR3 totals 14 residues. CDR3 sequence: CASSTVAGFDEQFF. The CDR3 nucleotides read TGTGCCAGCAGCACCGTCGCGGGGTTCGATGAGCAGTTCTTC.

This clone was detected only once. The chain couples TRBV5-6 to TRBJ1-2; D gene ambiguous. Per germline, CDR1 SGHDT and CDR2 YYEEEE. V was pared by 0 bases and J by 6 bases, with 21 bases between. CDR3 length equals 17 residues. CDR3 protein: CASSLAYLRRTMDGYTF. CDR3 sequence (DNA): TGTGCCAGCAGCTTGGCCTACTTAAGGAGGACGATGGATGGCTACACCTTC.

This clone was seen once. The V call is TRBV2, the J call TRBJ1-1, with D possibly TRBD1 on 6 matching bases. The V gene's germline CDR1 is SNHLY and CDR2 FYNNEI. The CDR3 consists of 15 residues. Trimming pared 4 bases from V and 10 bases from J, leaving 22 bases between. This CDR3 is CASSASGTSGGRAFF. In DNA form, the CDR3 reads TGTGCCAGCAGTGCTAGTGGGACCTCGGGGGGGCGAGCTTTCTTT.

The CDR3 reads CASSIGTSGYNEQFF. DNA of the CDR3: TGTGCCAGCAGCATCGGGACTAGCGGTTACAATGAGCAGTTCTTC. The chain is built from TRBV7-2 and TRBJ2-1, with TRBD2 matching over 11 bases. CDR1 SGHTA and CDR2 FQGNSA come from the germline V gene. This CDR3 has 15 amino acids. Losses at the gene ends were 5 bases for V and 4 bases for J; bases not matched to a gene: 4.

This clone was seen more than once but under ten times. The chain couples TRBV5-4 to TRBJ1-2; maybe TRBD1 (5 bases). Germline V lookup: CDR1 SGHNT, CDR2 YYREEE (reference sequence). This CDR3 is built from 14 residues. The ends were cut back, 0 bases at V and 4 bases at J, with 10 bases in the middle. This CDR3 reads CASSLEGISYGYTF. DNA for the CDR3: TGTGCCAGCAGCTTGGAGGGGATTTCCTATGGCTACACCTTC.

CDR3 residues: CASSTPGDRQETQYF. Here the CDR3 DNA reads TGTGCCAGCAGTACGCCAGGGGACAGACAAGAGACCCAGTACTTC. This chain links TRBV27 with TRBJ2-5, with 7 bases that match TRBD1. V was clipped by 5 bases and J by 2 bases; unmatched bases: 8. Germline CDR1 reads MNHEY; CDR2 reads SMNVEV (reference sequence). The CDR3 loop spans 15 amino acids.

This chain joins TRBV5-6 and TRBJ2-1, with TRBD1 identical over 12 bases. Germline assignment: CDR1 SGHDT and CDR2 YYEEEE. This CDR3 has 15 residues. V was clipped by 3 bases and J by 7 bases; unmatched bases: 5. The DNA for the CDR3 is TGTGCCAGCAGCTGGGGGACAGGGGGCTTAAATGAGCAGTTCTTC. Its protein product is CASSWGTGGLNEQFF.

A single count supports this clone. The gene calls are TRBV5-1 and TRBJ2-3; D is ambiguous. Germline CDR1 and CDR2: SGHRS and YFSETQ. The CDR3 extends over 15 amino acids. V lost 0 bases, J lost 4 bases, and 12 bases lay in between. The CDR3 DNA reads TGCGCCAGCAGCTTGGCGACAACACCCCCAGATACGCAGTATTTT. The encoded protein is CASSLATTPPDTQYF. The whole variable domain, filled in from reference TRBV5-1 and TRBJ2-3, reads KAGVTQTPRYLIKTRGQQVTLSCSPISGHRSVSWYQQTPGQGLQFLFEYFSETQRNKGNFPGRFSGRQFSNSRSEMNVSTLELGDSALYLCASSLATTPPDTQYFGPGTRLTVL.

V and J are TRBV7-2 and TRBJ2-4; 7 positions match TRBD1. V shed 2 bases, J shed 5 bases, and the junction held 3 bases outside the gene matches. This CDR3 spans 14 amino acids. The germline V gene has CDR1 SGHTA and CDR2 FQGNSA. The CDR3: CASSLTTGENIQYF. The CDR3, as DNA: TGTGCCAGCAGCTTAACAACAGGGGAAAACATTCAGTACTTC.

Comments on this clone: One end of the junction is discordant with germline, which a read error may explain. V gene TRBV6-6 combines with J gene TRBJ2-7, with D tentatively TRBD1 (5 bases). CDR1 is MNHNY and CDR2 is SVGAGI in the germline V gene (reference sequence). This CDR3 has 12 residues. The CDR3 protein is CASSYPDGRADF. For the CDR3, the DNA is TGTGCCAGCAGTTACCCCGATGGCAGGGCAGACTTC.